The clone carrying this T cell receptor (beta chain) was seen many times. Its antigen is unknown. CDR1 and CDR2 from the germline V gene are SGHAT and FQNNGV. Trimming removed 2 bases from V and 4 bases from J; junction bases left unmatched: 9. The CDR3 loop spans 16 amino acids. TCRdb itself ran the 5' RACE reads through MiXCR, one entry per CDR3 protein. The sample has roughly 190,000 distinct CDR3 sequences; around 13% are singletons. This sample was included in a study of CD8 T cells in ankylosing spondylitis. The study's findings and limits: With a CD8+ phenotype, disease-linked clones were relatively rare in peripheral blood. Fewer than ten highly homologous variants made up a TCR beta motif that seemed to typify ankylosing spondylitis blood.

V usage is TRBV11-2 and J usage is TRBJ2-7, with 9 bases fitting TRBD2. The TCR comes from a male donor with ankylosing spondylitis or in good health (not recorded which). The material sequenced was blood, either unsorted or a sorted T cell fraction (not recorded which). The chain's CDR3 is CASSLRLAEGGYEQYF. The CDR3 DNA sequence: TGTGCCAGCAGCTTACGACTAGCGGAGGGGGGATACGAGCAGTACTTC.